This T cell receptor (beta chain) was captured in a study of blood T cell repertoires in COVID-19. About the research overall: PBMCs, B-cell-depleted T cells, or T cells provided the cDNA or gDNA that made up the material.

Source study methods: From reference gene primer amplification, estimates of nucleated cell counts were derived. The assay was immunoSEQ multiplex PCR, and TCRdb's table has in-frame clones only and misses some. Clonal size and the V and J genes are those of that table, whereas D and trimming came from the DNA. The repertoire includes fewer than 300,000 clones, less than 90% of them detected once, and roughly 3.9% sits in the top ten. The CDR3 totals 13 residues. V shed 0 bases, J shed 5 bases, and the junction held 0 bases outside the gene matches. Germline values: CDR1 GTSNPN, CDR2 SVGIG (reference sequence).

Material: peripheral blood. The sequence derives from a man aged 55 to 70 who had recovered from COVID-19. The chain links TRBV30 to TRBJ1-5, with 8 bases identical to TRBD1. The CDR3 here is CAWSVTGDQPQHF. DNA for the CDR3: TGTGCCTGGAGTGTGACAGGGGATCAGCCCCAGCATTTT.